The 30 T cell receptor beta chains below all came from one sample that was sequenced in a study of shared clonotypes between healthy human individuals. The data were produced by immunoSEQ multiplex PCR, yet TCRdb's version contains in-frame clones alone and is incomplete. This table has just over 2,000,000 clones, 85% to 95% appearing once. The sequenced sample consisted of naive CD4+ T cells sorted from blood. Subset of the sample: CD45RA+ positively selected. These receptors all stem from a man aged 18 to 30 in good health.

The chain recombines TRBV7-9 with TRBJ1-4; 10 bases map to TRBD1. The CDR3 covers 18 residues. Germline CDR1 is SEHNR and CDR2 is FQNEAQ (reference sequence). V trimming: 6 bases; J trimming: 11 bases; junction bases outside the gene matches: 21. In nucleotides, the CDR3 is TGTGCCAGCAGTCGCCAAACAACTCCGGGACAGGGGCCCGTTAAACTGTTTTTT. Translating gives CASSRQTTPGQGPVKLFF.

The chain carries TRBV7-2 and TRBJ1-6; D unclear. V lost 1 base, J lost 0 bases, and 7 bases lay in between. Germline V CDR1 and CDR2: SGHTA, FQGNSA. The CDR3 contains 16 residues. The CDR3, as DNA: TGTGCCAGCAGCTTAGTATGGAGCTCCTATAATTCACCCCTCCACTTT. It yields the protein CASSLVWSSYNSPLHF. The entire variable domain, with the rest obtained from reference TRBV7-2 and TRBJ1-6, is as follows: GAGVSQSPSNKVTEKGKDVELRCDPISGHTALYWYRQSLGQGLEFLIYFQGNSAPDKSGLPSDRFSAERTGGSVSTLTIQRTQQEDSAVYLCASSLVWSSYNSPLHFGNGTRLTVT.

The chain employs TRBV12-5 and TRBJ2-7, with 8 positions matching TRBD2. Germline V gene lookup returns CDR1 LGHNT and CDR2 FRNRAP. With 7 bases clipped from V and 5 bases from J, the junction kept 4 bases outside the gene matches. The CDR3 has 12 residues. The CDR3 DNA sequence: TGTGCTAGTGCCAGACTAGCGCACGAGCAGTACTTC. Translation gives CASARLAHEQYF.

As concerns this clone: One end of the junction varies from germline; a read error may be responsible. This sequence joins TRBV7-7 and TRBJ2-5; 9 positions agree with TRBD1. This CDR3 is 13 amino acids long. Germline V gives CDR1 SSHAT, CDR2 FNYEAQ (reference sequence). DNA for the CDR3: TGTGCTAGCAGCTGGGACAGGGAAGAGACCCAGTACTTC. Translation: CASSWDREETQYF.

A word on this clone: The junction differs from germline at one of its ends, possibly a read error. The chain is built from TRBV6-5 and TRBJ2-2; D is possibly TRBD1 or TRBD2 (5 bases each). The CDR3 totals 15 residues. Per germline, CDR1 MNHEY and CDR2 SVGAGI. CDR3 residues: CASSTIQGYTGELLF. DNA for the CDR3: TGTGCCAGCAGTACCATCCAGGGTTACACCGGGGAGCTGCTTTTT.

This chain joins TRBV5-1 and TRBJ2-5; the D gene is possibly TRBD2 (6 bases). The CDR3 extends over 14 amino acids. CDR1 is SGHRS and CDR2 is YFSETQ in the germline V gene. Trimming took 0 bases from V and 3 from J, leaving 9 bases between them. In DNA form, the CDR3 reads TGCGCCAGCAGCTTGGATGGAGGGAAAGAGACCCAGTACTTC. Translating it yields CASSLDGGKETQYF.

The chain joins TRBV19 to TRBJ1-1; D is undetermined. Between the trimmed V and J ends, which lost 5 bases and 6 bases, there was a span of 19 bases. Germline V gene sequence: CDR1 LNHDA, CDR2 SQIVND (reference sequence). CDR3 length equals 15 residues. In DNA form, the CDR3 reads TGTGCCAGTAGTCCGAGGACGGATTACCCTCCTGAAGCTTTCTTT. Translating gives CASSPRTDYPPEAFF.

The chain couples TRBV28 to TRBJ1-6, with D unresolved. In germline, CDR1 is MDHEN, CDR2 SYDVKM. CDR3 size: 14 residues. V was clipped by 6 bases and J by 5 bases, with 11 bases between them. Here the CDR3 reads CASRRESDNSPLHF. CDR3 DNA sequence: TGTGCCAGCAGGCGGGAGAGTGATAATTCACCCCTCCACTTT.

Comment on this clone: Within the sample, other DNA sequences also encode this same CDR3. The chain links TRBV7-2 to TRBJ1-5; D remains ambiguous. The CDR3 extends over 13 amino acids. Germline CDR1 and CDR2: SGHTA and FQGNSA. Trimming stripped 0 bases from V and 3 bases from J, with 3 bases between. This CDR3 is CASSLAPNQPQHF. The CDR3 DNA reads TGTGCCAGCAGCTTAGCACCCAATCAGCCCCAGCATTTT.

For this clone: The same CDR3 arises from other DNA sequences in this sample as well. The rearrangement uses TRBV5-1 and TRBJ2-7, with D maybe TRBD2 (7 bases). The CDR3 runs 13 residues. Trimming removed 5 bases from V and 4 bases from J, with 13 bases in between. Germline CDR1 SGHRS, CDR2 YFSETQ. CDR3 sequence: CASSSQGGYEQYF. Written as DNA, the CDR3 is TGCGCCAGCAGTTCACAGGGAGGGTACGAGCAGTACTTC.

DNA of the CDR3: TGTGCCAGCAGGCTGACAGGAGACGGTAGTTCACCCCTCCACTTT. Its translation is CASRLTGDGSSPLHF. The chain has TRBV2 and TRBJ1-6, with D possibly TRBD1 on 6 matching bases. The CDR3 length is 15 residues. V lost 6 bases, J lost 9 bases, and 18 bases lay in between. Germline V lookup: CDR1 SNHLY, CDR2 FYNNEI. The full variable domain, rest sourced from reference TRBV2 and TRBJ1-6, is EPEVTQTPSHQVTQMGQEVILRCVPISNHLYFYWYRQILGQKVEFLVSFYNNEISEKSEIFDDQFSVERPDGSNFTLKIRSTKLEDSAMYFCASRLTGDGSSPLHFGNGTRLTVT.

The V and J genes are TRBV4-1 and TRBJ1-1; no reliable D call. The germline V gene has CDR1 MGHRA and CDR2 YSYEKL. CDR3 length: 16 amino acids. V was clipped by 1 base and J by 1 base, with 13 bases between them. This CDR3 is CASSQGPGVGNTEAFF. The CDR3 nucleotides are TGCGCCAGCAGCCAAGGCCCCGGGGTCGGGAACACTGAAGCTTTCTTT.

CDR3 protein: CASSLSPGQMNTGELFF. CDR3 in DNA: TGTGCCAGCAGCTTGAGTCCGGGACAGATGAACACCGGGGAGCTGTTTTTT. V usage is TRBV7-6 and J usage is TRBJ2-2; 7 bases match TRBD1. J lost 1 base, V lost 3 bases, and 8 bases had no gene match. The CDR3 has 17 amino acids. Per the germline V gene, CDR1 is SGHVS and CDR2 is FNYEAQ. Combining the CDR3 with reference TRBV7-6 and TRBJ2-2 gives the whole variable domain GAGVSQSPRYKVTKRGQDVALRCDPISGHVSLYWYRQALGQGPEFLTYFNYEAQQDKSGLPNDRFSAERPEGSISTLTIQRTEQRDSAMYRCASSLSPGQMNTGELFFGEGSRLTVL.

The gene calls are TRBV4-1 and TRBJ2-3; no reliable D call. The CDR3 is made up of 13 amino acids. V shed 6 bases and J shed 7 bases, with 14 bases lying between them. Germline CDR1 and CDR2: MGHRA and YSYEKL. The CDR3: CASSLGPSNTQYF. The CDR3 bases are TGCGCCAGCAGTCTCGGACCAAGCAATACGCAGTATTTT.

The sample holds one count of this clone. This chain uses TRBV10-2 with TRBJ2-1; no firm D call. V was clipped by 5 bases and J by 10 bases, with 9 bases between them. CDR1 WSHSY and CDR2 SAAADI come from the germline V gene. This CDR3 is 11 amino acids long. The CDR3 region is CASSRTGEQFF. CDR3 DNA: TGCGCCAGCAGTCGGACCGGAGAGCAGTTCTTC.

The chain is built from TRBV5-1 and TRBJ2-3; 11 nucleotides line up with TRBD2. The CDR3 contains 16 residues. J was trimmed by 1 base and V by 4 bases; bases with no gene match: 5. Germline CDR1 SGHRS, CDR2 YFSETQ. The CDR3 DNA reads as TGCGCCAGCAGCCTCCCGACTAGCGGGGGCACAGATACGCAGTATTTT. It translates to CASSLPTSGGTDTQYF. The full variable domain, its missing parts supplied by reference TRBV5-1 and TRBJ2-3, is KAGVTQTPRYLIKTRGQQVTLSCSPISGHRSVSWYQQTPGQGLQFLFEYFSETQRNKGNFPGRFSGRQFSNSRSEMNVSTLELGDSALYLCASSLPTSGGTDTQYFGPGTRLTVL.

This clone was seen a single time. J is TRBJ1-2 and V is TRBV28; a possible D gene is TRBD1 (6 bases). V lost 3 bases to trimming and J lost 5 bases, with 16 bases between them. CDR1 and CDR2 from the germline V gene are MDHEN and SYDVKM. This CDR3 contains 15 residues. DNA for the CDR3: TGTGCCAGCAGTTTGCGGGGGGCGCAGGTTTATGGCTACACCTTC. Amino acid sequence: CASSLRGAQVYGYTF.

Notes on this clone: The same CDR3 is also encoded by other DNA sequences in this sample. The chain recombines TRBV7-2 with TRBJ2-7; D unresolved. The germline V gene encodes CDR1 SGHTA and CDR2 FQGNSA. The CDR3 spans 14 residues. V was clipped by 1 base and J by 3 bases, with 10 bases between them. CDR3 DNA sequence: TGTGCCAGCAGCTTAGTACGAGGCGACTACGAGCAGTACTTC. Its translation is CASSLVRGDYEQYF. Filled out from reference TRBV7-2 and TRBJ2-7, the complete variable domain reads GAGVSQSPSNKVTEKGKDVELRCDPISGHTALYWYRQSLGQGLEFLIYFQGNSAPDKSGLPSDRFSAERTGGSVSTLTIQRTQQEDSAVYLCASSLVRGDYEQYFGPGTRLTVT.

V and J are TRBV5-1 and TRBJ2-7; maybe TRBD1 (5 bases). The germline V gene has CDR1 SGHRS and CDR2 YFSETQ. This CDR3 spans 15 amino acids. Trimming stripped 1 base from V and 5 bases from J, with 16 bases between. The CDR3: CASSLSGAGWDEQYF. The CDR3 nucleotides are TGCGCCAGCAGCTTGTCTGGGGCCGGATGGGACGAGCAGTACTTC.

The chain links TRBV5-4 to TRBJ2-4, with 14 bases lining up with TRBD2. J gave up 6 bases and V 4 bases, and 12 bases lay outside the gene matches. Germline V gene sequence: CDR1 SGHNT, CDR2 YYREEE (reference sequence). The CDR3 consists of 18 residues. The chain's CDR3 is CASSLRTSGGLKVNIQYF. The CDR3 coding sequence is TGTGCCAGCAGCCTACGGACTAGCGGGGGGCTGAAGGTAAACATTCAGTACTTC.

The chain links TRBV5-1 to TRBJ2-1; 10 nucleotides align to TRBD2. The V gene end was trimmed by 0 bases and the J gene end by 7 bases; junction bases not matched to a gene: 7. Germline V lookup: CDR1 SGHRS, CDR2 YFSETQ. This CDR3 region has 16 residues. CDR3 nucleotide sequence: TGCGCCAGCAGCTTGGGAGCTAGCGGGAGTTGGAATGAGCAGTTCTTC. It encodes CASSLGASGSWNEQFF.

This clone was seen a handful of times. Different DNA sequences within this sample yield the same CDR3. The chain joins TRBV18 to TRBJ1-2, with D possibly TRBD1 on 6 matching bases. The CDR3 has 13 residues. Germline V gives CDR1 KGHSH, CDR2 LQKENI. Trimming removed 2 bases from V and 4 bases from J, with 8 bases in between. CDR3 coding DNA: TGTGCCAGCTCACCAGACAGGTCCTATGGCTACACCTTC. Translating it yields CASSPDRSYGYTF. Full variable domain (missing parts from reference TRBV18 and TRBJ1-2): NAGVMQNPRHLVRRRGQEARLRCSPMKGHSHVYWYRQLPEEGLKFMVYLQKENIIDESGMPKERFSAEFPKEGPSILRIQQVVRGDSAAYFCASSPDRSYGYTFGSGTRLTVV.

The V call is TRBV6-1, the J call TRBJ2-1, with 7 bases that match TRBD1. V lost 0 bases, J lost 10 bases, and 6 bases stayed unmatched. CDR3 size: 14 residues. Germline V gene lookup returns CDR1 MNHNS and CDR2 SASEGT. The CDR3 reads CASSEATGYREQFF. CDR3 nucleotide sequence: TGTGCCAGCAGTGAAGCGACAGGGTATCGGGAGCAGTTCTTC.

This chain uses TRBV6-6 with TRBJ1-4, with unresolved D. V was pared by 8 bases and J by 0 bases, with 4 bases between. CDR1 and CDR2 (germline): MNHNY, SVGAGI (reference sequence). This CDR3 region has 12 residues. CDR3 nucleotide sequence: TGTGCCAGCTATGCAACTAATGAAAAACTGTTTTTT. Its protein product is CASYATNEKLFF.

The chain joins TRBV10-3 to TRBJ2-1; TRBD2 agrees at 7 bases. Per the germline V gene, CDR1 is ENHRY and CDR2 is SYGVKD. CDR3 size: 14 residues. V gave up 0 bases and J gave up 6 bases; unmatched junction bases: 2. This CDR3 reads CAISESGGVNEQFF. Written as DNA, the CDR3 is TGTGCCATCAGTGAGTCGGGGGGGGTCAATGAGCAGTTCTTC.

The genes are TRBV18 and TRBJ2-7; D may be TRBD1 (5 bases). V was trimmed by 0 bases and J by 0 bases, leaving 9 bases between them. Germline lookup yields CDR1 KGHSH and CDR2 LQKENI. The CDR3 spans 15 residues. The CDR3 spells CASSPPDKTSYEQYF. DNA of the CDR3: TGTGCCAGCTCACCACCGGACAAAACCTCCTACGAGCAGTACTTC.

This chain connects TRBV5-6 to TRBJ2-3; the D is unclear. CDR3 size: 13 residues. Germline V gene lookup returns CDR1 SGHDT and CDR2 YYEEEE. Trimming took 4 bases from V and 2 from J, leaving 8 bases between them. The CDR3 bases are TGTGCCAGCAGCCCCGTGGACACAGATACGCAGTATTTT. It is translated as CASSPVDTDTQYF.

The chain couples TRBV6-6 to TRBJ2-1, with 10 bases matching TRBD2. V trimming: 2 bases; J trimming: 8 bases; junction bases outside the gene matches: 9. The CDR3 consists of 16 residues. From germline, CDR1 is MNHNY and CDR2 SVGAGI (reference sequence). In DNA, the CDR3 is TGTGCCAGCAGTTACCCGCCCACTAGCGGGACCTATGAGCAGTTCTTC. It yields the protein CASSYPPTSGTYEQFF.

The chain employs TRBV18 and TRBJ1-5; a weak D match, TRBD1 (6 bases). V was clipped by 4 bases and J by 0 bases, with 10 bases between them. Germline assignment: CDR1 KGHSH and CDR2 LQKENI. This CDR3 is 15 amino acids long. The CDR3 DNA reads TGTGCCAGCTCACTCGGACAGACTAGCAATCAGCCCCAGCATTTT. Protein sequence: CASSLGQTSNQPQHF.

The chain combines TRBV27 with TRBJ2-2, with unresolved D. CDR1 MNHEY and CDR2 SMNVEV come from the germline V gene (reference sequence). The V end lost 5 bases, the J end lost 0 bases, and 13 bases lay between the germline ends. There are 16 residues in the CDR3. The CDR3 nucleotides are TGTGCCAGCAGTCCTGTAAGTCTAGCGAACACCGGGGAGCTGTTTTTT. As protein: CASSPVSLANTGELFF.